The present entry profiles one T cell receptor beta chain with its context. Its antigen is undetermined. The junction and the germline gene differ at one end; a read error may be behind it. Looked up from germline, CDR1 is DFQATT and CDR2 is SNEGSKA (reference sequence). CDR3 length equals 12 residues. This record comes from a study of blood T cells in healthy people across ages. Study outcomes and limitations: The authors considered diversity estimates from one million T cells to be underestimates.

Next came a second PCR, run for about 7 to 12 cycles, which used a sample-barcoded 5' primer along with a J-beta primer mix. One entry per CDR3 protein, called by TCRdb with MiXCR from the 5' RACE reads. The sample lists more than 750,000 distinct CDR3 sequences, almost 30% occurring once. Healthy Russian Caucasian donors spanned ages roughly 6 to 100 years. Drawing of peripheral blood yielded roughly 9.8 milliliters from each donor. The same sample was also used in a study of T cells of mothers and their children. Per that paper: The study obtained over 8 million TCR beta CDR3 reads per mother and about 3 million per child.

The rearrangement uses TRBV20-1 and TRBJ1-2; a possible D gene is TRBD1 (6 bases). This TCR was sampled from a woman in her 40s in good health. Material: blood. The CDR3 is CSATGFGYGHTF. The CDR3, as DNA: TGCAGTGCAACAGGGTTTGGGTATGGCCACACCTTC.